This T cell receptor beta chain stems from a study of blood T cells in healthy people across ages. Study-wide points: Among long-lived donors, naive CD4+ cells were more numerous and diversity higher than in aged donors. With donor CMV status unknown, expanded clonotype changes were possibly confounded.

A second PCR of about 6 to 11 cycles used a sample-barcoded 5' primer and a J-beta primer mix. From each sample, at least 3 million paired-end reads containing CDR3 were obtained. TCRdb ran MiXCR on the 5' RACE reads and lists one entry per CDR3 protein. The table includes some 700,000 distinct CDR3 sequences, 20% to 25% detected once. Trimming shortened V by 6 bases and J by 1 base, and 18 bases separated the two germline ends. Germline values: CDR1 SGHTA, CDR2 FQGNSA. The CDR3 loop spans 16 amino acids. Approximately 10 milliliters of peripheral blood were drawn from each donor into EDTA-treated tubes. About this clonotype: Its antigen is as yet unknown.

The chain recombines TRBV7-2 with TRBJ2-5, with D perhaps TRBD1 (6 bases). The clonotype was recovered from an older man in good health. The sample comprised blood. CDR3 in DNA: TGTGCCAGCAGTTTATTCACAGGGTACCGCCAAGAGACCCAGTACTTC. Protein product: CASSLFTGYRQETQYF.